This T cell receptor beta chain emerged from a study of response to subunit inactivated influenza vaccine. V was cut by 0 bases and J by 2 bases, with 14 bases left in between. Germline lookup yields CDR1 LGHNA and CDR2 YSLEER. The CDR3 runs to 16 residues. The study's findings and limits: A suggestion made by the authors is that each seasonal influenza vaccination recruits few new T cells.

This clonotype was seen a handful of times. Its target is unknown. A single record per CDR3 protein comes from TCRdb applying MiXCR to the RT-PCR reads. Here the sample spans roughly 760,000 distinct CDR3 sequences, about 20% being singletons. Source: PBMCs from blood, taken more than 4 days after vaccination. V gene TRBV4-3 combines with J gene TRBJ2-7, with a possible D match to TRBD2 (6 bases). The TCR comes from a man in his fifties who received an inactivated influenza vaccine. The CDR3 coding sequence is TGCGCCAGCAGCCAAGATTTTGGGGGGATGGCCTACGAGCAGTACTTC. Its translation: CASSQDFGGMAYEQYF.